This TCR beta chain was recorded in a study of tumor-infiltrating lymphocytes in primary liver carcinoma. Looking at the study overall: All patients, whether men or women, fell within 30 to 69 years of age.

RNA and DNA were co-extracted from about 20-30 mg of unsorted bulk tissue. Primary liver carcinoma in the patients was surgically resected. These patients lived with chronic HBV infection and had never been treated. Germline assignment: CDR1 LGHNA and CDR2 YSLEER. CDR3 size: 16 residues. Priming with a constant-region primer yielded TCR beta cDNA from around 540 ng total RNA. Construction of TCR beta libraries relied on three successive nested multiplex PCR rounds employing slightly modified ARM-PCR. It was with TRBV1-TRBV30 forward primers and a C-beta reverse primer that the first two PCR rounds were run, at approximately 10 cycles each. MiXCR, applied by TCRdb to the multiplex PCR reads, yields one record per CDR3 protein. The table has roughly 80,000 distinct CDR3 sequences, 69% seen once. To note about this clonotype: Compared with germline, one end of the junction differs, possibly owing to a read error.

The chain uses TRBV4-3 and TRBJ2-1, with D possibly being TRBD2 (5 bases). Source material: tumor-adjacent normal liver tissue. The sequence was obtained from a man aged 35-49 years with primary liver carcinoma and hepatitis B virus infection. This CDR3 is CASSPQTGNTYNGQFF. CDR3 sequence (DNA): TGCGCCAGCAGCCCCCAAACGGGGAACACCTACAATGGGCAGTTCTTC.